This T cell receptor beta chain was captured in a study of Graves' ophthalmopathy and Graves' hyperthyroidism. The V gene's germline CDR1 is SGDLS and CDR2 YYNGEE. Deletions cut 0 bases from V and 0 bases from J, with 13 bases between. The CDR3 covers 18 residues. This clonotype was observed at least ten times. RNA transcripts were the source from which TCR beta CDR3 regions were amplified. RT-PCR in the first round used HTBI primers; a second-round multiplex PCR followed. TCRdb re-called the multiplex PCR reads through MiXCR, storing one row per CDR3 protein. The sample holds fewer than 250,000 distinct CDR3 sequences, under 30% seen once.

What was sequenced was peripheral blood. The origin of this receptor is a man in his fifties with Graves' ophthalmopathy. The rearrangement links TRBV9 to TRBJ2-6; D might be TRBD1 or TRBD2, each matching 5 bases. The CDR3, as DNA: TGTGCCAGCAGCGTAGCGGTCCAGGGACCCTCTGGGGCCAACGTCCTGACTTTC. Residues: CASSVAVQGPSGANVLTF.